This T cell receptor (beta chain) was retrieved from a study of early T cells in non-severe SARS-CoV-2 infection. In the study overall: Sequencing input comprised bulk RNA from unsorted whole blood; chain pairing was not available. Whole-study results and caveats: Clonotype matching in VDJdb favored anti-spike CD8 responses and did not capture private and CD4 specificities.

Attachment of unique molecular identifiers to individual cDNA molecules was performed. TCRdb recomputed calls from the 5' RACE reads with MiXCR, one row per CDR3 protein. Among 15,000 to 20,000 distinct CDR3 sequences listed, roughly 5% were seen once. Germline V lookup: CDR1 SGHTA, CDR2 FQGNSA. The CDR3 length is 15 residues. Trimming took off 5 bases at V and 0 bases at J, with 11 bases between the two ends. Relative to its sample, this clonotype is medium-sized. Its antigen is unidentified. This chain uses TRBV7-2 with TRBJ2-1; D gene ambiguous. The TCR was taken from an adult who was a healthcare worker with PCR-confirmed SARS-CoV-2 infection or an uninfected control (not recorded which). Sequences were obtained from whole blood. CDR3 residues: CASSVYSSSYNEQFF. CDR3 bases: TGTGCCAGCAGCGTTTACTCCAGCTCCTACAATGAGCAGTTCTTC.